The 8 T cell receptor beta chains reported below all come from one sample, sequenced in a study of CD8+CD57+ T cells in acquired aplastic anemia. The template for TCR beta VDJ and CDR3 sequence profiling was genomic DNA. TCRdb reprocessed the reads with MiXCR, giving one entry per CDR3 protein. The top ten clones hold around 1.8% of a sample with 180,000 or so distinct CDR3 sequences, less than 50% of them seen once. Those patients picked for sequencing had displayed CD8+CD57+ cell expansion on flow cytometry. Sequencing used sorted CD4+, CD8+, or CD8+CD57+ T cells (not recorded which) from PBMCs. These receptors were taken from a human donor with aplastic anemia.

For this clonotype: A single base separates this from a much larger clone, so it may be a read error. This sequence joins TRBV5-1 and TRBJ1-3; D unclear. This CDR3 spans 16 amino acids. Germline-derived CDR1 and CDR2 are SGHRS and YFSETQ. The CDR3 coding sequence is TGCGCCAGCAGCTTGGAGTTTGGGAGCTCTGGAAGCACCATATATTTT. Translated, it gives CASSLEFGSSGSTIYF.

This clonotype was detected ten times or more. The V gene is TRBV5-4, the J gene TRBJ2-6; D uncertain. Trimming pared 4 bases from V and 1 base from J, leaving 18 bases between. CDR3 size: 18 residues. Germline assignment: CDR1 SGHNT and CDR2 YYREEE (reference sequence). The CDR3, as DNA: TGTGCCAGCAGCCCCCTAGGCCTGCTCTATTCTGGGGCCAACGTCCTGACTTTC. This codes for CASSPLGLLYSGANVLTF. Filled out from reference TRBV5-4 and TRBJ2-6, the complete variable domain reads ETGVTQSPTHLIKTRGQQVTLRCSSQSGHNTVSWYQQALGQGPQFIFQYYREEENGRGNFPPRFSGLQFPNYSSELNVNALELDDSALYLCASSPLGLLYSGANVLTFGAGSRLTVL.

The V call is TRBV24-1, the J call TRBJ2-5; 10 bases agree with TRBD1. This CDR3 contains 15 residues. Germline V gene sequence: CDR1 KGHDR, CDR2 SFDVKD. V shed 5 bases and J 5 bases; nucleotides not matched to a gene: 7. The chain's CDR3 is CATSAGTGVRETQYF. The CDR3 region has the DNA TGTGCCACCAGTGCTGGGACAGGGGTTAGGGAGACCCAGTACTTC.

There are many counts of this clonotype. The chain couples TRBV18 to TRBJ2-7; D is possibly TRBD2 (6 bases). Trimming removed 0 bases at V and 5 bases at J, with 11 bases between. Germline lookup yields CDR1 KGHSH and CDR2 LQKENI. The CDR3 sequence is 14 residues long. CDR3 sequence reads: CASSPPSSVDEQYF. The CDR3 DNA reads TGTGCCAGCTCACCACCGTCTAGCGTCGACGAGCAGTACTTC.

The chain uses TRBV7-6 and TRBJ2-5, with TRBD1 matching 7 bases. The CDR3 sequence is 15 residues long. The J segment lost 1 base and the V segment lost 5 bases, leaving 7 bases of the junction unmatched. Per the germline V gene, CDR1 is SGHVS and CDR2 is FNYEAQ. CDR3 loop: CASSPTGTSQETQYF. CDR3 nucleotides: TGTGCCAGCAGCCCGACAGGGACCTCCCAAGAGACCCAGTACTTC.

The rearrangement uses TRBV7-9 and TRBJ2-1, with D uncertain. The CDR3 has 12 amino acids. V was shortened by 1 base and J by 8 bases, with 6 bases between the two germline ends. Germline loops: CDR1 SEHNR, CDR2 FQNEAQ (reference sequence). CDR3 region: CASSLGVYEQFF. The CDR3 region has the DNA TGTGCCAGCAGCTTAGGCGTCTATGAGCAGTTCTTC.

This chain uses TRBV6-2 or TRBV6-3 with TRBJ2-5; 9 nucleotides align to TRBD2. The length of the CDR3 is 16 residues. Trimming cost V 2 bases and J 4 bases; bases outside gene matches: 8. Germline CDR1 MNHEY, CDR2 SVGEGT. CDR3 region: CASSYVRGGATETQYF. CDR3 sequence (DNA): TGTGCCAGCAGTTACGTTCGCGGGGGGGCCACAGAGACCCAGTACTTC.

CDR3 sequence: CATSGDPGTTDTQYF. DNA for the CDR3: TGTGCCACCAGTGGCGATCCCGGGACCACAGATACGCAGTATTTT. This chain links TRBV24-1 with TRBJ2-3, with D perhaps TRBD1 or TRBD2 (5 bases each). The CDR3 contains 15 residues. Deletions cut 5 bases from V and 2 bases from J, with 13 bases between. Germline CDR1 reads KGHDR; CDR2 reads SFDVKD.